One sample yielded the 14 T cell receptor beta chains listed below, sequenced in a study of CD8 T cells in ankylosing spondylitis. TCRdb recomputed calls from the 5' RACE reads with MiXCR, one row per CDR3 protein. The sample lists 350,000 to 400,000 distinct CDR3 sequences, around 20% seen once, with around 14% in the top ten. Sequencing input: blood, either unsorted or a sorted T cell fraction (not recorded which). The receptors derive from a male donor with ankylosing spondylitis or in good health (not recorded which).

This clonotype was seen more than once but under ten times. The junction differs from germline at one of its ends, possibly a read error. This rearrangement joins TRBV20-1 to TRBJ2-3, with D perhaps TRBD1 (5 bases). Germline V gives CDR1 DFQATT, CDR2 SNEGSKA (reference sequence). This CDR3 region has 18 residues. As DNA, the CDR3 is TGCTGTGCTACCCCCTTGATAGGGCCAAGGCAGGGTAGAGATACGCAGTATTTT. It is translated as CCATPLIGPRQGRDTQYF.

This clonotype was counted a few times. J is TRBJ2-1 and V is TRBV2, with 9 bases fitting TRBD1. CDR1 is SNHLY, CDR2 FYNNEI, per germline. The CDR3 spans 14 residues. V gave up 4 bases and J gave up 8 bases; unmatched junction bases: 6. The CDR3 sequence is CASSAIRQGDEQFF. The CDR3 DNA reads as TGTGCCAGCAGTGCGATAAGACAGGGGGATGAGCAGTTCTTC.

This clonotype was counted only a few times. This chain uses TRBV7-9 with TRBJ2-7, with 8 bases fitting TRBD1. Germline loops: CDR1 SEHNR, CDR2 FQNEAQ (reference sequence). CDR3 length: 16 amino acids. J gave up 1 base and V 5 bases, and 10 bases lay outside the gene matches. CDR3 sequence (DNA): TGTGCCAGCAGCGCGTCCCCAGGGGGCGGTTCCTACGAGCAGTACTTC. It translates to CASSASPGGGSYEQYF.

The rearrangement links TRBV6-5 to TRBJ1-2; TRBD1 is a possible D gene (5 bases). CDR1 is MNHEY, CDR2 SVGAGI, per germline. The ends were cut back, 2 bases at V and 1 base at J, with 5 bases in the middle. The CDR3 sequence is 13 residues long. The CDR3 region is CASSYGGNYGYTF. CDR3 nucleotides: TGTGCCAGCAGTTACGGGGGTAACTATGGCTACACCTTC.

This clonotype was detected only a few times. For the CDR3, the DNA is TGTGCCAGCGCAACAGGACTAGCCGCCTACAATGAGCAGTTCTTC. This gives the protein CASATGLAAYNEQFF. The chain employs TRBV11-2 and TRBJ2-1; TRBD2 matches at 8 bases. Per germline, CDR1 SGHAT and CDR2 FQNNGV. V shed 8 bases and J 2 bases; nucleotides not matched to a gene: 8. There are 15 residues in the CDR3.

This clonotype was found many times. V gene TRBV7-9 combines with J gene TRBJ2-1; D gene ambiguous. Germline V gene data show CDR1 as SEHNR and CDR2 as FQNEAQ (reference sequence). The CDR3 covers 15 residues. The V end was cut by 5 bases, the J end by 3 bases, with 14 bases between. CDR3 sequence reads: CASSAKASFYNEQFF. As DNA, the CDR3 is TGTGCCAGCAGCGCCAAAGCGTCCTTCTACAATGAGCAGTTCTTC.

Written as DNA, the CDR3 is TGTGCCAGCAGCGTAGATCCTGGGGGCAGGGGCCACTCGGAGACCCAGTACTTC. Encoded protein: CASSVDPGGRGHSETQYF. J is TRBJ2-5 and V is TRBV9, with a weak D call TRBD1 (6 bases). V lost 0 bases and J 5 bases, leaving 23 bases between the germline ends. Germline V gene sequence: CDR1 SGDLS, CDR2 YYNGEE. The CDR3 runs to 18 residues.

This clonotype was observed a single time. The chain combines TRBV28 with TRBJ2-7, with 8 positions matching TRBD1. The J segment lost 0 bases and the V segment lost 3 bases, leaving 7 bases of the junction unmatched. The CDR3 is 16 amino acids. Germline loops: CDR1 MDHEN, CDR2 SYDVKM. This CDR3 reads CASSFSDRGPSYEQYF. CDR3 DNA: TGTGCCAGCAGTTTTTCCGACAGGGGACCCTCCTACGAGCAGTACTTC.

This clonotype was recorded a few times. The V and J genes are TRBV6-5 and TRBJ1-6, with a weak D call TRBD1 (5 bases). CDR3 size: 15 residues. The V gene lost 2 bases and the J gene lost 8 bases, with 13 bases spanning the gap. Germline CDR1 reads MNHEY; CDR2 reads SVGAGI. The CDR3 reads CASSYREGLYSPLHF. The CDR3 DNA reads as TGTGCCAGCAGTTACCGAGAGGGGTTGTATTCACCCCTCCACTTT.

The gene calls are TRBV28 and TRBJ2-7; D is perhaps TRBD2 (6 bases). The germline CDR1 and CDR2 sequences are MDHEN and SYDVKM. The CDR3 spans 16 residues. V lost 6 bases and J 1 base, leaving 19 bases between the germline ends. The CDR3 DNA follows: TGTGCCAGCAGCCGGGGAGCTGCCGGGACTTCCTACGAGCAGTACTTC. Its protein is CASSRGAAGTSYEQYF.

The chain is built from TRBV10-1 and TRBJ2-1; D not resolved. V was pared by 9 bases and J by 8 bases, with 8 bases between. The CDR3 runs 10 residues. Looked up from germline, CDR1 is WNHNN and CDR2 is SYGVQD (reference sequence). CDR3 nucleotide sequence: TGCGCCAGTGTCACATATGAGCAGTTCTTC. Amino acids: CASVTYEQFF.

This chain links TRBV20-1 with TRBJ2-1; 9 bases are a match to TRBD1. Germline-derived CDR1 and CDR2 are DFQATT and SNEGSKA (reference sequence). Trimming removed 5 bases from V and 4 bases from J; junction bases left unmatched: 9. CDR3 length equals 15 residues. The CDR3 region is CSAESTGTGYNEQFF. The CDR3 DNA reads TGCAGTGCTGAAAGCACCGGGACAGGGTACAATGAGCAGTTCTTC.

This CDR3 is CASTQPPTTGQEDEQYF. Written as DNA, the CDR3 is TGTGCCAGTACCCAACCGCCGACCACGGGACAGGAGGACGAGCAGTACTTC. V and J are TRBV19 and TRBJ2-7, with 8 bases that match TRBD1. The CDR3 extends over 17 amino acids. Germline-derived CDR1 and CDR2 are LNHDA and SQIVND (reference sequence). Trimming at V came to 7 bases and at J to 5 bases, leaving 19 bases not matched to a gene.

The rearrangement joins TRBV6-1 to TRBJ2-7; 8 nucleotides line up with TRBD1. V gave up 10 bases and J gave up 3 bases; unmatched junction bases: 11. The germline V gene has CDR1 MNHNS and CDR2 SASEGT. This CDR3 is built from 14 residues. The CDR3 sequence: CAILIGQGVYEQYF. The CDR3 nucleotides are TGTGCCATCCTTATCGGACAGGGAGTCTACGAGCAGTACTTC.